These 19 T cell receptor beta chains came from one sample sequenced in a study of blood T cell repertoires in COVID-19 (TCRdb year 2020). Receptors were amplified or captured by the immunoSEQ multiplex PCR assay. Sourced from immuneACCESS, this table was stored by TCRdb with only in-frame sequences that have V and J called. A share of the clones is absent; for the studies checked, an unresolved V gene accounts for under half, and the remainder has no known explanation. The sample records under 200,000 clones, about four fifths of which are singletons. Of the sample, around 18% is held by the ten largest clones. The source material was PBMCs or T cells enriched from blood (not recorded which). The receptors here all came from a man in his 60s who had recovered from COVID-19.

CDR3 DNA: TGTGCCAGCAGCCCGGGGACAGGGCGGAATGAGCAGTTCTTC. Encoded protein: CASSPGTGRNEQFF. V usage is TRBV11-3 and J usage is TRBJ2-1; 9 bases are shared with TRBD1. This CDR3 is 14 amino acids long. Per the germline V gene, CDR1 is SGHNT and CDR2 is YENEEA. J gave up 7 bases and V 5 bases, and 6 bases lay outside the gene matches.

J is TRBJ1-4 and V is TRBV19, with 9 nucleotides matching TRBD1. This CDR3 contains 14 residues. V was pared by 5 bases and J by 6 bases, with 4 bases of the junction left unmatched. Germline CDR1 and CDR2: LNHDA and SQIVND (reference sequence). The CDR3 protein is CASSPWDRDEKLFF. In DNA form, the CDR3 reads TGTGCCAGTAGTCCCTGGGACAGGGATGAAAAACTGTTTTTT.

The V gene is TRBV6-5, the J gene TRBJ1-2; 9 bases map to TRBD1. The V and J ends lost 5 bases and 7 bases, in that order; junction bases with no gene match: 8. This CDR3 is built from 14 residues. Germline values: CDR1 MNHEY, CDR2 SVGAGI. CDR3 sequence reads: CASSLIMDRGGYTF. Written as DNA, the CDR3 is TGTGCCAGCAGTCTGATAATGGACAGGGGTGGCTACACCTTC.

The V and J genes are TRBV9 and TRBJ1-3, with D uncertain. This CDR3 is 15 amino acids long. The germline CDR1 and CDR2 sequences are SGDLS and YYNGEE. The germline V and J ends were trimmed by 4 bases and 1 base, with 12 bases remaining between them. CDR3: CASSPLAGSGNTIYF. CDR3 in DNA: TGTGCCAGCAGCCCTCTAGCCGGTTCTGGAAACACCATATATTTT. The full variable domain, with the rest looked up from reference TRBV9 and TRBJ1-3, is DSGVTQTPKHLITATGQRVTLRCSPRSGDLSVYWYQQSLDQGLQFLIQYYNGEERAKGNILERFSAQQFPDLHSELNLSSLELGDSALYFCASSPLAGSGNTIYFGEGSWLTVV.

The chain recombines TRBV7-3 with TRBJ2-3; the match to TRBD2 covers 16 bases. Germline V CDR1 and CDR2: SGHTA, FQGTGA. After removal of 4 bases from V and 5 bases from J, the junction contained 6 bases not matched to a gene. This CDR3 contains 17 residues. CDR3 loop: CASSSGLAGGPGDTQYF. The CDR3 DNA follows: TGTGCCAGCAGCTCGGGACTAGCGGGAGGGCCTGGAGATACGCAGTATTTT.

The V gene is TRBV6-5, the J gene TRBJ1-2; a weak D match, TRBD1 (5 bases). The CDR3 covers 15 residues. The germline V and J ends were trimmed by 6 bases and 5 bases, with 19 bases remaining between them. Germline lookup yields CDR1 MNHEY and CDR2 SVGAGI. CDR3 residues: CASSVGQLYGYGYTF. DNA of the CDR3: TGTGCCAGCAGCGTAGGACAACTATATGGATATGGCTACACCTTC.

As to this clone: The sample holds other DNA sequences that translate to the same CDR3. The rearrangement uses TRBV19 and TRBJ2-5; 10 nucleotides align to TRBD1. Germline CDR1 LNHDA, CDR2 SQIVND (reference sequence). V lost 8 bases to trimming and J lost 2 bases; unmatched junction nucleotides: 2. CDR3 length: 13 residues. The CDR3, as DNA: TGTGCCAGTCGGGACAGGGGACAAGAGACCCAGTACTTC. It specifies CASRDRGQETQYF.

The rearrangement links TRBV28 to TRBJ2-1; 7 bases are shared with TRBD1. The CDR3 length is 17 residues. V lost 10 bases to trimming and J lost 0 bases; unmatched junction nucleotides: 15. Per germline, CDR1 MDHEN and CDR2 SYDVKM. CDR3 region: CATTSGQALLSYNEQFF. The CDR3, as DNA: TGTGCCACGACATCAGGACAGGCTTTACTCTCCTACAATGAGCAGTTCTTC.

J is TRBJ1-3 and V is TRBV25-1; TRBD1 matches 11 bases. This CDR3 is 15 amino acids long. Germline CDR1 reads MGHDK; CDR2 reads SYGVNS. V was clipped by 4 bases and J by 4 bases; unmatched bases: 3. The CDR3 coding sequence is TGTGCCAGCAGTGGGGACAGGGGGGAAGGAAACACCATATATTTT. Translated: CASSGDRGEGNTIYF.

V usage is TRBV7-9 and J usage is TRBJ1-2; TRBD1 agrees at 7 bases. CDR1 and CDR2 from the germline V gene are SEHNR and FQNEAQ (reference sequence). V was pared by 7 bases and J by 0 bases, with 11 bases of the junction left unmatched. The CDR3 runs to 16 residues. The CDR3 sequence: CASTPRGQLPNYGYTF. For the CDR3, the DNA is TGTGCCAGCACCCCAAGGGGGCAGCTACCTAACTATGGCTACACCTTC.

This clone was seen more than once but under ten times. The chain has TRBV6-5 and TRBJ2-7; TRBD2 matches 14 bases. CDR3 length: 13 amino acids. Germline V CDR1 and CDR2: MNHEY, SVGAGI. The junction had 3 bases not matched to a gene; V was cut back by 6 bases and J by 8 bases. The CDR3 DNA reads as TGTGCCAGCAGGGGACTAGCGGGAGCGCAGCAGTACTTC. It translates to CASRGLAGAQQYF.

This clone was found a few times. The chain has TRBV5-1 and TRBJ2-3, with a tentative D call TRBD2 (6 bases). This CDR3 contains 17 residues. Trimming shortened V by 0 bases and J by 0 bases, and 14 bases separated the two germline ends. In germline, CDR1 is SGHRS, CDR2 YFSETQ. CDR3 amino acids: CASSLEAEGSSTDTQYF. Here the CDR3 DNA reads TGCGCCAGCAGCTTGGAGGCGGAGGGTTCTAGCACAGATACGCAGTATTTT.

The chain recombines TRBV24-1 with TRBJ2-5; D is uncertain. There are 16 residues in the CDR3. Trimming removed 0 bases from V and 2 bases from J, with 12 bases in between. Germline V gene data show CDR1 as KGHDR and CDR2 as SFDVKD. The CDR3: CATSDLQFAGQETQYF. The CDR3 DNA reads as TGTGCCACCAGTGATTTGCAGTTTGCAGGTCAAGAGACCCAGTACTTC.

The CDR3 DNA follows: TGTGCCAGCAGCAAAGGACAGGGGGACCTTGAAGAGACCCAGTACTTC. This translates into CASSKGQGDLEETQYF. V gene TRBV5-8 combines with J gene TRBJ2-5; 10 nucleotides agree with TRBD1. This CDR3 spans 16 amino acids. Trimming at V came to 4 bases and at J to 3 bases, leaving 9 bases not matched to a gene. Germline CDR1 reads SGHTS; CDR2 reads YDEGEE.

The chain links TRBV3-1 (or the pseudogene TRBV3-2) to TRBJ1-5; a weak D match, TRBD1 (6 bases). V gave up 6 bases and J gave up 0 bases, with 24 bases separating them. Germline V CDR1 and CDR2: LGHDT, YNNKEL (reference sequence). The CDR3 is 19 amino acids. DNA of the CDR3: TGTGCCAGCAGTCAGGGGTTCCCCTTGGGCACCTATAGCAATCAGCCCCAGCATTTT. This gives the protein CASSQGFPLGTYSNQPQHF.

V gene TRBV5-1 combines with J gene TRBJ2-3; TRBD2 is a possible D gene (5 bases). The germline V and J ends were trimmed by 0 bases and 0 bases, with 8 bases remaining between them. The CDR3 length is 15 residues. CDR1 is SGHRS and CDR2 is YFSETQ in the germline V gene. The CDR3 DNA reads as TGCGCCAGCAGCTTGGGATGGACTAGCACAGATACGCAGTATTTT. This gives the protein CASSLGWTSTDTQYF.

V and J are TRBV28 and TRBJ2-3; 10 bases map to TRBD2. V lost 5 bases and J lost 5; bases outside the gene matches: 13. CDR3 length: 17 residues. From germline, CDR1 is MDHEN and CDR2 SYDVKM. This CDR3 reads CASSPALAGAGRDTQYF. The DNA of the CDR3 is TGTGCCAGCAGTCCAGCCCTAGCGGGGGCCGGACGAGATACGCAGTATTTT.

The chain uses TRBV7-9 and TRBJ1-3; D not certain. The CDR3 runs to 12 residues. V was shortened by 5 bases and J by 4 bases, with 6 bases between the two germline ends. Germline CDR1 reads SEHNR; CDR2 reads FQNEAQ (reference sequence). The CDR3 DNA reads TGTGCCAGCAGCCCGGGAGGAAACACCATATATTTT. It encodes CASSPGGNTIYF.

The chain joins TRBV6-5 to TRBJ1-1, with D perhaps matching TRBD1 (6 bases). This CDR3 contains 12 residues. Trimming cost V 6 bases and J 8 bases, with 13 bases left between them. The germline V gene encodes CDR1 MNHEY and CDR2 SVGAGI. The CDR3 reads CASSPGGREAFF. The CDR3 coding sequence is TGTGCCAGCAGCCCGGGGGGCAGAGAAGCTTTCTTT.